This entry lists 21 T cell receptor beta chains sequenced from one sample in a study of regulatory T cells in long-lasting Graves disease. CDR3 regions were amplified by Arm-PCR using iRepertoire HTBI primers to build TCR beta libraries. TCRdb re-called the multiplex PCR reads with MiXCR, one entry per CDR3 protein. This table has 350,000 to 500,000 distinct CDR3 sequences, approximately 14% appearing once. The time point denotes: newly diagnosed GD, antithyroid drugs for less than 3 months. PBMC-extracted RNA yielded the TCR library. Another study also made use of these data, one on T cells in Graves' hyperthyroidism and ophthalmopathy.

The sample here was peripheral blood mononuclear cells (PBMCs), taken at new diagnosis, from a patient treated with antithyroid drugs. All receptors come from a woman aged 45-65 years with Graves disease.

This clonotype was observed many times. This chain links TRBV12-3 or TRBV12-4 with TRBJ2-2; D gene ambiguous. Trimming pared 6 bases from V and 8 bases from J, leaving 10 bases between. The CDR3 spans 12 residues. CDR3 DNA sequence: TGTGCCAGCAGGAGACACGGTGGGGAGCTGTTTTTT. This translates into CASRRHGGELFF.

This clonotype occurred many times. This rearrangement joins TRBV18 to TRBJ2-3; D remains unclear. The DNA end is more similar to TRBJ2-7, so the J call may be wrong. The germline gives CDR1 KGHSH, CDR2 LQKENI. The CDR3 runs to 11 residues. The CDR3 DNA sequence: TGTGCCAGCTCACCAATCAACGAGCAGTACTTC. Its translation: CASSPINEQYF.

V usage is TRBV6-2 or TRBV6-3 and J usage is TRBJ1-2, with 9 bases matching TRBD1. Trimming cost V 4 bases and J 8 bases; bases outside gene matches: 5. This CDR3 comprises 13 residues. Germline V gene data show CDR1 as MNHEY and CDR2 as SVGEGT. The CDR3 reads CASSSGTGKGYTF. Written as DNA, the CDR3 is TGTGCCAGCAGTTCCGGGACAGGGAAGGGCTACACCTTC.

This clonotype was counted at least ten times. The chain links TRBV20-1 to TRBJ2-3, with a weak D call TRBD1 (6 bases). The germline V gene has CDR1 DFQATT and CDR2 SNEGSKA (reference sequence). The V end was cut by 1 base, the J end by 2 bases, with 16 bases between. This CDR3 is 16 amino acids long. In nucleotides, the CDR3 is TGCAGTGCTAGAGTTGTAGCCGCAGGGGCCACAGATACGCAGTATTTT. Its translation is CSARVVAAGATDTQYF.

This clonotype was found a few times. J is TRBJ2-7 and V is TRBV28; D is undetermined. Germline V gene data show CDR1 as MDHEN and CDR2 as SYDVKM. The CDR3 has 15 amino acids. The ends were cut back, 4 bases at V and 0 bases at J, with 13 bases in the middle. CDR3 in amino acids: CASSSSGVSSYEQYF. In DNA, the CDR3 is TGTGCCAGCAGTTCCTCAGGAGTTAGCTCCTACGAGCAGTACTTC.

There are many counts of this clonotype. V usage is TRBV12-3 or TRBV12-4 and J usage is TRBJ1-4; D not certain. The germline V and J ends were trimmed by 6 bases and 2 bases, with 16 bases remaining between them. This CDR3 contains 16 residues. The CDR3: CASRLQQGATNEKLFF. As DNA, the CDR3 is TGTGCCAGCAGATTGCAGCAAGGAGCGACTAATGAAAAACTGTTTTTT.

This clonotype appeared many times. V is TRBV28 and J is TRBJ1-5; 9 bases map to TRBD1. Germline trimming cut 5 bases from V and 6 bases from J; bases unmatched to any gene: 5. Germline V gives CDR1 MDHEN, CDR2 SYDVKM. The CDR3 runs to 14 residues. CDR3 nucleotide sequence: TGTGCCAGCAGTGCGGGGACAGGGCCTCAGCCCCAGCATTTT. Translating it yields CASSAGTGPQPQHF.

This clonotype was seen more than once but under ten times. The J gene is TRBJ2-2, the V gene TRBV18; TRBD2 agrees at 7 bases. Germline assignment: CDR1 KGHSH and CDR2 LQKENI. With 3 bases clipped from V and 0 bases from J, the junction kept 4 bases outside the gene matches. CDR3 length: 16 residues. The CDR3 protein is CASSPESGANTGELFF. In DNA, the CDR3 is TGTGCCAGCTCACCCGAAAGCGGGGCGAACACCGGGGAGCTGTTTTTT.

The chain joins TRBV5-6 to TRBJ2-2; 10 positions agree with TRBD1. Trimming removed 7 bases from V and 6 bases from J; junction bases left unmatched: 0. Germline lookup yields CDR1 SGHDT and CDR2 YYEEEE. CDR3 length equals 12 residues. The CDR3 DNA is TGTGCCAGCGGGACAGGGGCCGGGGAGCTGTTTTTT. Its translation is CASGTGAGELFF.

A few counts support this clonotype. One end of the junction fails to match germline, which may point to a read error. The chain joins TRBV7-7 to TRBJ2-2; D gene unclear. The CDR3 sequence is 14 residues long. Germline V gene sequence: CDR1 SSHAT, CDR2 FNYEAQ (reference sequence). CDR3 residues: CASSTRFDTGELFF. The CDR3, as DNA: TGTGCTAGCAGCACCCGTTTCGACACCGGGGAGCTGTTTTTT.

This clonotype was observed at least ten times. In DNA form, the CDR3 reads TGCAGTGCTAGAGAGGCGGAGGGGACTGAGCAGTTCTTC. Translated: CSAREAEGTEQFF. The J gene is TRBJ2-1, the V gene TRBV20-1, with D possibly TRBD2 on 6 matching bases. The V end lost 0 bases, the J end lost 9 bases, and 12 bases lay between the germline ends. Germline V CDR1 and CDR2: DFQATT, SNEGSKA (reference sequence). The CDR3 has 13 amino acids.

Only a few counts were recorded for this clonotype. The rearrangement joins TRBV7-3 to TRBJ2-7; TRBD1 is a possible D gene (6 bases). This CDR3 is 14 amino acids long. Germline CDR1 SGHTA, CDR2 FQGTGA. V gave up 0 bases and J gave up 5 bases, with 11 bases separating them. The CDR3 region is CASSLTGNRDEQYF. CDR3 nucleotides: TGTGCCAGCAGCTTAACGGGGAACAGGGACGAGCAGTACTTC.

The table lists this clonotype with many counts. V usage is TRBV20-1 and J usage is TRBJ2-3; no reliable D call. CDR3 length: 15 residues. Germline CDR1 and CDR2: DFQATT and SNEGSKA (reference sequence). Trimming pared 1 base from V and 4 bases from J, leaving 15 bases between. The CDR3 nucleotides read TGCAGTGCTAGAGGGGAATACCCCTCCCCAGATACGCAGTATTTT. This translates into CSARGEYPSPDTQYF.

This clonotype was detected many times. A read error may account for a junction end that differs from germline. CDR3: CATSRLAGGEQFF. For the CDR3, the DNA is TGTGCCACCAGTAGACTAGCGGGAGGTGAGCAGTTCTTC. The chain carries TRBV27 and TRBJ2-1, with TRBD2 matching 13 bases. Looked up from germline, CDR1 is MNHEY and CDR2 is SMNVEV (reference sequence). This CDR3 is built from 13 residues.

Comments on this clonotype: A single base separates this from a much larger clone, so it may be a read error. V is TRBV12-3 or TRBV12-4 and J is TRBJ2-7; no clear D gene. This CDR3 is 12 amino acids long. The V and J ends lost 6 bases and 2 bases respectively, with 8 bases between them. The CDR3 loop is CASRSRTYEQYF. CDR3 DNA: TGTGCCAGCAGGTCGAGAACCTACGAGCAGTACTTC.

The sample holds a few counts of this clonotype. This chain connects TRBV6-5 to TRBJ2-2, with D maybe TRBD2 (5 bases). Looked up from germline, CDR1 is MNHEY and CDR2 is SVGAGI. V was clipped by 2 bases and J by 5 bases, with 21 bases between them. The CDR3 loop spans 18 amino acids. The CDR3 DNA is TGTGCCAGCAGTTACGGGATCGGGATCCACCTCCGTACCGGGGAGCTGTTTTTT. Residues: CASSYGIGIHLRTGELFF.

In this sample, this clonotype turned up many times. The V and J genes are TRBV6-1 and TRBJ1-1; D remains ambiguous. CDR1 is MNHNS, CDR2 SASEGT, per germline. Trimming took 4 bases from V and 0 from J, leaving 15 bases between them. The CDR3 is 16 amino acids. CDR3 loop: CASSGGPQDLNTEAFF. The CDR3 bases are TGTGCCAGCAGTGGCGGCCCGCAGGATTTGAACACTGAAGCTTTCTTT.

This clonotype was found many times. The chain employs TRBV27 and TRBJ2-3; 8 bases map to TRBD2. V lost 2 bases, J lost 6 bases, and 7 bases stayed unmatched. Germline V gene lookup returns CDR1 MNHEY and CDR2 SMNVEV (reference sequence). The CDR3 has 15 amino acids. In DNA form, the CDR3 reads TGTGCCAGCAGTTTAACGGGAGGGGTGGCTGATACGCAGTATTTT. Protein: CASSLTGGVADTQYF.

This clonotype showed up many times. The CDR3 nucleotides are TGTGCCAGCAGCCAAACCTCAGGTGGTGACGAGCAGTACTTC. It encodes CASSQTSGGDEQYF. The chain combines TRBV3-1 with TRBJ2-7; D not resolved. Germline CDR1 is LGHDT and CDR2 is YNNKEL (reference sequence). This CDR3 has 14 residues. V was clipped by 2 bases and J by 5 bases, with 13 bases between them.

About this clonotype: This clone may be a read error of a much larger clone one base away. The chain carries TRBV7-9 and TRBJ2-3; D call uncertain. Per germline, CDR1 SEHNR and CDR2 FQNEAQ (reference sequence). CDR3 length: 17 amino acids. The DNA of the CDR3 is TGTGCCGGCAGCCCCACCGCCCCAAGGGCCAGCACAGATACGCAGTATTTT. Its protein is CAGSPTAPRASTDTQYF.

The chain joins TRBV24-1 to TRBJ2-5, with D possibly matching TRBD1 (6 bases). Looked up from germline, CDR1 is KGHDR and CDR2 is SFDVKD. The CDR3 runs to 13 residues. V lost 3 bases and J lost 3, with 7 bases in between. The CDR3 DNA reads as TGTGCCACCAGTGATCGGACAGAAGAGACCCAGTACTTC. Protein sequence: CATSDRTEETQYF.